Included here is one TCR beta chain sequence, with context. Its antigen is currently unknown. The table came from immunoSEQ multiplex PCR; TCRdb's copy has only in-frame clones and leaves some out. Found here are around 84,000 clones, roughly four fifths of them singletons; the top ten hold approximately 18%. This entry is derived from a study of graft-versus-host responses after intestinal transplantation. Study overall: Recipients uniformly received anti-thymocyte globulin induction, followed by tacrolimus and steroids for approximately 3 years. Overall study findings and caveats: GvH clones were found in recipient marrow; some appeared first in ileum or blood. After transplant, early declines in HvG clones were associated with peak levels of circulating GvH clones. Allografts of one patient group, those with graft-donor T cell macrochimerism, had high graft-versus-host to host-versus-graft clonal ratios.

This CDR3 has 18 residues. Between the trimmed V and J ends, which lost 0 bases and 2 bases, there was a span of 15 bases. The V gene's germline CDR1 is SGDLS and CDR2 YYNGEE. The J gene is TRBJ2-6, the V gene TRBV9; tentatively, D is TRBD1 (7 bases). The starting material was unstimulated CD8+ T cells sorted from spleen or lymph node cells, obtained before intestinal transplant. The sequence was obtained from a human donor who received an intestinal transplant. The CDR3 DNA is TGTGCCAGCAGCGTAGAGGTGGAGGGGGCGGCTGGGGCCAACGTCCTGACTTTC. It is translated as CASSVEVEGAAGANVLTF.